This T cell receptor beta chain appears in the sequencing data of a study of T cell changes during pregnancy in multiple sclerosis. Assay used: immunoSEQ multiplex PCR; TCRdb lists only in-frame clones, some missing. The table records around 86,000 clones, about 93% of them present only once. The CDR3 is 16 amino acids. V shed 3 bases and J 0 bases; nucleotides not matched to a gene: 7. In germline, CDR1 is LNHDA, CDR2 SQIVND (reference sequence). The sample was peripheral blood, taken in the first trimester of pregnancy. The receptor comes from a female donor with multiple sclerosis, enrolled in a pregnancy study. This rearrangement joins TRBV19 to TRBJ2-7; 8 bases match TRBD1. CDR3: CASSMGDRRFSYEQYF. The CDR3 DNA sequence: TGTGCCAGTAGTATGGGGGACAGGCGGTTCTCCTACGAGCAGTACTTC. Supplemented by reference TRBV19 and TRBJ2-7, the full variable domain reads DGGITQSPKYLFRKEGQNVTLSCEQNLNHDAMYWYRQDPGQGLRLIYYSQIVNDFQKGDIAEGYSVSREKKESFPLTVTSAQKNPTAFYLCASSMGDRRFSYEQYFGPGTRLTVT.